This T cell receptor (beta chain) is drawn from a study of identical twins. Whole-study results and caveats: Models came in too low on out-of-frame TCR alpha sharing in monozygotic twins.

The CDR3 length is 13 residues. The junction had 10 bases not matched to a gene; V was cut back by 6 bases and J by 10 bases. TCRdb re-called the 5' RACE reads through MiXCR, storing one row per CDR3 protein. The sample contains about 790,000 distinct CDR3 sequences, around a sixth of which appear only once. This clonotype was observed a handful of times. Its cognate antigen is unknown. This sample also belongs to another study, concerning T cells expressing NK-cell markers. This second study notes: Sequencing covered eight donors, seven HCMV-seropositive and one seronegative.

Sequencing was performed on PBMCs. V is TRBV12-3 or TRBV12-4 and J is TRBJ1-1; 8 nucleotides line up with TRBD1. This receptor was taken from a woman in her late teens or twenties in good health. The CDR3 loop reads CASSKVQGAGAFF. The CDR3 bases are TGTGCCAGCAGCAAAGTTCAGGGGGCAGGAGCTTTCTTT.